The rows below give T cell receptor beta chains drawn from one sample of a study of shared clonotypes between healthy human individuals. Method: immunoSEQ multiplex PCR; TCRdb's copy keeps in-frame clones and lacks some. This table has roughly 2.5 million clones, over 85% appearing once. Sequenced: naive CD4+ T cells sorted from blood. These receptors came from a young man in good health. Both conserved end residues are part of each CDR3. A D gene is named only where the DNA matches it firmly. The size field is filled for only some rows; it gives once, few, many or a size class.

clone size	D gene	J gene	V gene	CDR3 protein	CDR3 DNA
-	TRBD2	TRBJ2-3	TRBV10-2	CASSPRLAGGRDTQYF	TGCGCCAGCAGTCCGAGACTAGCGGGAGGGCGGGATACGCAGTATTTT
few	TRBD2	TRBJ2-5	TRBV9	CASSPRIASGSKNRETQYF	TGTGCCAGCAGCCCCCGGATCGCTAGCGGGAGTAAGAATCGAGAGACCCAGTACTTC
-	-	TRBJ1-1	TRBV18	CASSPPPGDTEAFF	TGTGCCAGCTCACCACCCCCAGGAGACACTGAAGCTTTCTTT
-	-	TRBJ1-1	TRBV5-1	CASSLATGTERAFF	TGCGCCAGCAGCTTAGCTACAGGGACGGAGCGAGCTTTCTTT
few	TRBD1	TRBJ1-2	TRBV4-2	CASSQDDRGTYGYTF	TGTGCCAGCAGCCAAGATGACAGGGGGACTTATGGCTACACCTTC
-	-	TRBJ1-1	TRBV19	CASSLGRIMNTEAFF	TGTGCCAGTAGTCTGGGCAGAATAATGAACACTGAAGCTTTCTTT
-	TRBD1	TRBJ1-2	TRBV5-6	CASSAGTGEVNYGYTF	TGTGCCAGCAGCGCAGGGACAGGGGAAGTAAACTATGGCTACACCTTC
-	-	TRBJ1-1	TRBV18	CASSRLNTEAFF	TGTGCCAGCTCACGGTTGAACACTGAAGCTTTCTTT
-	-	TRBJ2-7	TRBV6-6	CASSYAVRATDAEQYF	TGTGCCAGCAGTTACGCAGTCAGGGCCACTGACGCCGAGCAGTACTTC
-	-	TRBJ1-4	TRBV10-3	CAISDFGGEKLFF	TGTGCCATCAGCGATTTCGGGGGTGAAAAACTGTTTTTT
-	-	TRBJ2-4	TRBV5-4	CASSLVPAVLKNIQYF	TGTGCCAGCAGCTTGGTTCCGGCGGTACTGAAAAACATTCAGTACTTC
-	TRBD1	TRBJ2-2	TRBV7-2	CASSLRGPGTGELFF	TGTGCCAGCAGCTTAAGGGGGCCGGGAACCGGGGAGCTGTTTTTT
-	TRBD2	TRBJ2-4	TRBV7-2	CASSSTGTSRNIQYF	TGTGCCAGCAGCTCAACCGGGACTAGCAGAAACATTCAGTACTTC
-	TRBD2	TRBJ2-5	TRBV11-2	CASSSALGGRETQYF	TGTGCCAGCAGCTCGGCCCTCGGGGGGAGAGAGACCCAGTACTTC
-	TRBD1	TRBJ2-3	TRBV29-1	CSVASGTGVDTQYF	TGCAGCGTCGCCTCCGGGACAGGGGTTGATACGCAGTATTTT
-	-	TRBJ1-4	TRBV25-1	CASSESRHKTNEKLFF	TGTGCCAGCAGTGAATCCCGACATAAAACTAATGAAAAACTGTTTTTT
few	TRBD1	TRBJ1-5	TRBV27	CASSTRTGGNQPQHF	TGTGCCAGCAGCACCAGGACAGGGGGCAATCAGCCCCAGCATTTT
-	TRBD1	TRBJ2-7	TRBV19	CASSGQVNYEQYF	TGTGCCAGTAGTGGACAGGTGAATTACGAGCAGTACTTC
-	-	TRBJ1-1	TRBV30	CAWTPAQVNTEAFF	TGTGCCTGGACCCCGGCACAGGTGAACACTGAAGCTTTCTTT
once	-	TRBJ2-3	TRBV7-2	CASSLVVKDTQYF	TGTGCCAGCAGCTTAGTCGTGAAGGATACGCAGTATTTT
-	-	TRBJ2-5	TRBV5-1	CASSFWIGETQYF	TGCGCCAGCAGCTTCTGGATTGGGGAGACCCAGTACTTC
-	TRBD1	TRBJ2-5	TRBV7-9	CASSSGDRAQETQYF	TGTGCCAGCAGCTCGGGGGACAGGGCCCAAGAGACCCAGTACTTC
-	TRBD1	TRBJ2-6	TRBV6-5	CASSYYRGSGANVLTF	TGTGCCAGCAGTTACTACAGGGGATCGGGGGCCAACGTCCTGACTTTC
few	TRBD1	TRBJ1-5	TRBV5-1	CASSRDSYQPQHF	TGCGCCAGCAGCCGGGACAGCTATCAGCCCCAGCATTTT
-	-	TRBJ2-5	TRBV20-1	CSAKRETQYF	TGCAGTGCCAAAAGGGAGACCCAGTACTTC
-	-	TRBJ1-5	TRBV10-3	CAISDGGNQPQHF	TGTGCCATCAGTGATGGTGGCAATCAGCCCCAGCATTTT
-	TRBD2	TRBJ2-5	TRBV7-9	CASSLSSGLGQETQYF	TGTGCCAGCAGCTTATCTAGCGGCTTGGGTCAAGAGACCCAGTACTTC
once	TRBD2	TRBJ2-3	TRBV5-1	CASSLAVSGMGDTQYF	TGCGCCAGCAGCTTGGCCGTTAGCGGGATGGGAGATACGCAGTATTTT
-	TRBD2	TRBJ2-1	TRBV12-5	CASGLVLGAGDSNEQFF	TGTGCTAGTGGTTTGGTACTGGGAGCGGGGGATAGCAATGAGCAGTTCTTC
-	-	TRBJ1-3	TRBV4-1	CASSQTWTAGNTIYF	TGCGCCAGCAGCCAGACCTGGACGGCTGGAAACACCATATATTTT
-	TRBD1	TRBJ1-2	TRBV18	CASSRDRESYNYGYTF	TGTGCCAGCTCCCGGGACAGGGAGTCCTATAACTATGGCTACACCTTC
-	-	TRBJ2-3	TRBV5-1	CASSLEGPADTQYF	TGCGCCAGCAGCTTGGAGGGGCCGGCAGATACGCAGTATTTT
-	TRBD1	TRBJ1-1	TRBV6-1	CASSLQGLREAFF	TGTGCCAGCAGTTTACAGGGGTTACGTGAAGCTTTCTTT
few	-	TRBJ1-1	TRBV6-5	CASSYSQGRSTEAFF	TGTGCCAGCAGTTACTCGCAGGGGCGGTCCACTGAAGCTTTCTTT
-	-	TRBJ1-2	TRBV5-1	CASSPNAGVVDGYTF	TGCGCCAGCAGCCCCAATGCAGGGGTAGTCGATGGCTACACCTTC
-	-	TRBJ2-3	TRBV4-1	CASSQGALGTDTQYF	TGCGCCAGCAGCCAAGGGGCGCTAGGCACAGATACGCAGTATTTT
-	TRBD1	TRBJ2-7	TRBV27	CASSSDRGLYEQYF	TGTGCCAGCAGTTCGGACAGGGGACTTTACGAGCAGTACTTC
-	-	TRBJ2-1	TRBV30	CAWGRRDRRANEQFF	TGTGCCTGGGGGCGCCGGGACCGGAGGGCCAATGAGCAGTTCTTC
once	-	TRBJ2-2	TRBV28	CASHGTPNKGGELFF	TGTGCCAGTCACGGGACGCCCAACAAGGGCGGGGAGCTGTTTTTT
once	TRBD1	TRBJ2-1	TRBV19	CASSQRGQGDNEQFF	TGTGCCAGTAGTCAGCGGGGACAGGGGGACAATGAGCAGTTCTTC